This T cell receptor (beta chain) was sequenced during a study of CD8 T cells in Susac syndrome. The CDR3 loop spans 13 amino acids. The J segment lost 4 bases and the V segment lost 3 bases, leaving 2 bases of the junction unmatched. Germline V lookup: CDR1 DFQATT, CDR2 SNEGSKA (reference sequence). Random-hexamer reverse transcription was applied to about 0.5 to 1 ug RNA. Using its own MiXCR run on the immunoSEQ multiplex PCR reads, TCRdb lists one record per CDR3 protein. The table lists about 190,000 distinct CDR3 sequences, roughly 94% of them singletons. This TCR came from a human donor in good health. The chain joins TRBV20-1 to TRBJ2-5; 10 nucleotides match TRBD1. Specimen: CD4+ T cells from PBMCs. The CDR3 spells CSARTGGTETQYF. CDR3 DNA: TGCAGTGCTAGGACAGGGGGCACAGAGACCCAGTACTTC.